A selection of T cell receptor beta chains follows, all from one sample in a study of Ad26.COV2.S vaccination and SARS-CoV-2 variants. Sequencing was performed with immunoSEQ multiplex PCR; in TCRdb, only in-frame clones are kept and a portion is missing. The table lists roughly 140,000 clones, 70% to 90% of them singletons. This specimen consisted of peripheral blood, obtained after recovery from COVID-19. Source of these receptors: a human donor who had recovered from COVID-19. Each CDR3 is given with its conserved first and last residue. D genes are given only for firm matches. Only some rows state a clone size, as once, few, many or a class for expanded clones.

clone size: few; V gene: TRBV10-2; D gene: NA; J gene: TRBJ1-5; CDR3 protein: CASTPTDSNQPQHF; CDR3 DNA: TGCGCCAGCACCCCGACGGATAGCAATCAGCCCCAGCATTTT
clone size: NA; V gene: TRBV7-9; D gene: NA; J gene: TRBJ2-2; CDR3 protein: CASGLAGQPGVGELFF; CDR3 DNA: TGTGCCAGCGGGTTGGCGGGACAGCCGGGGGTCGGGGAGCTGTTTTTT
clone size: once; V gene: TRBV6-2/TRBV6-3; D gene: NA; J gene: TRBJ2-5; CDR3 protein: CASSTPSGQGETQYF; CDR3 DNA: NA
clone size: NA; V gene: TRBV14; D gene: TRBD1; J gene: TRBJ2-7; CDR3 protein: CASSRRQGTGSTYEQYF; CDR3 DNA: TGTGCCAGCAGCCGGCGGCAGGGGACAGGGAGTACCTACGAGCAGTACTTC
clone size: NA; V gene: TRBV6-5; D gene: NA; J gene: TRBJ1-3; CDR3 protein: CASTGSGNTIYF; CDR3 DNA: TGTGCCAGCACCGGCTCTGGAAACACCATATATTTT
clone size: NA; V gene: TRBV4-3; D gene: NA; J gene: TRBJ1-4; CDR3 protein: CASSQEGLDLLGTPPREKLFF; CDR3 DNA: TGCGCCAGCAGCCAAGAGGGCCTCGACCTGCTGGGGACTCCACCCCGGGAAAAACTGTTTTTT
clone size: NA; V gene: TRBV6-2/TRBV6-3; D gene: TRBD2; J gene: TRBJ2-3; CDR3 protein: CASSSFRATSGTSTDTQYF; CDR3 DNA: TGTGCCAGCAGTTCCTTTCGGGCGACTAGCGGAACTAGCACAGATACGCAGTATTTT
clone size: once; V gene: TRBV4-3; D gene: NA; J gene: TRBJ1-6; CDR3 protein: CASSLRVANSPLHF; CDR3 DNA: TGCGCCAGCAGCCTCAGGGTTGCTAATTCACCCCTCCACTTT
clone size: NA; V gene: TRBV18; D gene: TRBD1; J gene: TRBJ1-1; CDR3 protein: CASSQGAGITEAFF; CDR3 DNA: TGTGCCAGCTCACAGGGGGCAGGGATCACTGAAGCTTTCTTT
clone size: NA; V gene: TRBV10-1; D gene: NA; J gene: TRBJ1-1; CDR3 protein: CASSDKGTEAFF; CDR3 DNA: TGCGCCAGCAGTGACAAGGGTACTGAAGCTTTCTTT
clone size: NA; V gene: TRBV7-9; D gene: TRBD1; J gene: TRBJ2-7; CDR3 protein: CASRLPTGDEQYF; CDR3 DNA: TGTGCCAGCAGACTCCCAACAGGGGACGAGCAGTACTTC
clone size: NA; V gene: TRBV13; D gene: NA; J gene: TRBJ1-1; CDR3 protein: CASSLVEGSEAFF; CDR3 DNA: TGTGCCAGCAGCTTAGTTGAGGGATCTGAAGCTTTCTTT
clone size: NA; V gene: TRBV7-2; D gene: TRBD2; J gene: TRBJ2-3; CDR3 protein: CASSLEPGGGSTDTQYF; CDR3 DNA: TGTGCCAGCAGCTTAGAGCCTGGCGGGGGTAGCACAGATACGCAGTATTTT
clone size: NA; V gene: TRBV5-1; D gene: NA; J gene: TRBJ1-1; CDR3 protein: CASSKSGHPNTEAFF; CDR3 DNA: TGCGCCAGCAGCAAATCGGGACACCCGAACACTGAAGCTTTCTTT
clone size: NA; V gene: TRBV14; D gene: NA; J gene: TRBJ1-6; CDR3 protein: CASSQDLGAPNSPLHF; CDR3 DNA: TGTGCCAGCAGCCAAGATTTGGGGGCTCCTAATTCACCCCTCCACTTT
clone size: NA; V gene: TRBV7-9; D gene: NA; J gene: TRBJ2-5; CDR3 protein: CASSLIGQTKETQYF; CDR3 DNA: TGTGCCAGCAGCTTAATTGGACAGACTAAAGAGACCCAGTACTTC
clone size: NA; V gene: TRBV4-1; D gene: NA; J gene: TRBJ2-2; CDR3 protein: CASSQDRLPSSKGAGELFF; CDR3 DNA: TGCGCCAGCAGCCAAGATCGCCTCCCTTCTTCGAAAGGAGCCGGGGAGCTGTTTTTT
clone size: NA; V gene: TRBV11-2; D gene: NA; J gene: TRBJ2-6; CDR3 protein: CASSVVWANVLTF; CDR3 DNA: TGTGCCAGCAGCGTTGTGTGGGCCAACGTCCTGACTTTC
clone size: NA; V gene: TRBV28; D gene: NA; J gene: TRBJ2-3; CDR3 protein: CASSLGLNSGTDTQYF; CDR3 DNA: TGTGCCAGCAGCTTGGGGTTAAATAGCGGCACAGATACGCAGTATTTT
clone size: NA; V gene: TRBV7-9; D gene: TRBD1; J gene: TRBJ2-6; CDR3 protein: CASSSGQGPPRNVLTF; CDR3 DNA: TGTGCCAGCAGCTCCGGACAGGGCCCCCCACGGAACGTCCTGACTTTC